This T cell receptor beta chain was found in a study of blood T cell repertoires in COVID-19. As processed by the authors: Amplification of reference gene primers was used by the study to estimate nucleated cell counts. Sequenced by immunoSEQ multiplex PCR; TCRdb stores in-frame clones only, minus some. The D gene and trimming were derived from the DNA, and the V and J assignments and clone size from that table. The repertoire holds roughly 63,000 clones, with 70% to 85% as singletons. The CDR3 consists of 15 residues. CDR1 and CDR2 from the germline V gene are SGHTA and FQGTGA. The V gene end was trimmed by 2 bases and the J gene end by 1 base; junction bases not matched to a gene: 4.

The V gene is TRBV7-3, the J gene TRBJ2-5, with 7 nucleotides matching TRBD2. The receptor was derived from a human donor in a cohort sampled during active COVID-19. Sequencing used peripheral blood. Here the CDR3 DNA reads TGTGCCAGCAGCTTACAAGCGGGAATCCAAGAGACCCAGTACTTC. It is translated as CASSLQAGIQETQYF.